The sequence of this T cell receptor beta chain was determined in a study of blood T cell repertoires in COVID-19 (TCRdb year 2020). Turning to the overall study: Samples covering the acute and convalescent phases of COVID-19 were provided by collaborators in the United States, Italy and Spain. The repertoires were made available in a free public database intended to serve as a resource for research on the immune response to SARS-CoV-2. The sample metadata nearly always contained a de-identified subject ID, COVID-19 status, age in years and sex. Samples came from the ongoing ImmuneRACE study (first 160 participants) plus 1,254 subjects from 6 global collaborators. The material from the prospective study consisted of cDNA or gDNA derived from T cells, B-cell-depleted T cells, or PBMCs. Where available, HLA class I and class II types were obtained from metadata supplied by the sample provider rather than from assay-based typing. The dataset comprised deeply sampled blood TCRbeta repertoires from subjects exposed to, actively infected with, or recovered from COVID-19.

As regards this clone: This receptor's antigen is unknown. No base qualities exist here, and no much larger clone lies one base off it.

Unmatched junction bases come to 3, with V trimmed by 4 bases and J by 1 base. The germline V gene sets CDR1 to SGHRS and CDR2 to YFSETQ. Inclusive of the bounding cysteine and phenylalanine, the CDR3 is 17 residues long. Only the CDR3 portion is preserved as DNA: 51 bases, with reading frame beginning at the first base. Whole blood was collected in K2EDTA tubes by collaborating institutions according to the institutions' own protocols. For TCRbeta analysis, collaborators shipped samples in one of three forms: frozen whole blood, isolated PBMCs, or DNA extracted from either of those sample types. What the authors observed across the whole study: How much clinical and demographic metadata was included differed by source and by participant, and the metadata was provided uncurated.

TCRbeta CDR3 regions were amplified from genomic DNA by means of the immunoSEQ Assay, a bias-controlled multiplex PCR. The original pipeline was this. Nucleated cell counts per sample were estimated from amplification of reference gene primers within the assay. To quantify the absolute abundance of each unique TCRbeta CDR3 rearrangement, sequence reads were collapsed and filtered. For each sample, productive Simpson clonality was calculated as the square root of Simpson's diversity index over productive rearrangements. TCRdb took over this immuneACCESS table, retaining in-frame rearrangements with V and J assigned. Such tables are incomplete; in checked studies, under half of the missing clones stem from an unresolved V gene, and the remainder is unexplained. V and J calls and clone size are as listed in that table; D and trimming were resolved from the DNA. The sample table contains 44,000 or so clones; only one count was recorded for approximately 88% of them. 4% to 5.5% of the sample rests with the top ten.

The receptor comes from a man aged 50 or older with active COVID-19. The chain links TRBV5-1 with TRBJ2-2, with TRBD2 matching 14 junction bases. The sequenced material came from peripheral blood. The DNA sequence is as follows: TGCGCCAGCAGCGGGACTAGCGGGGGAGTGAACACCGGGGAGCTGTTTTTT. It specifies CASSGTSGGVNTGELFF.